The clone carrying this T cell receptor beta chain was seen ten or more times. Its specificity is not known. Whenever a sequencing run was performed, it yielded over 190 million TCR-beta sequences from 15-18 subjects. Using its own MiXCR run on the 5' RACE reads, TCRdb lists one record per CDR3 protein. The sample yields fewer than 90,000 distinct CDR3 sequences, 10% seen once. These data belong to a study of neurological immune-mediated disorders. Study-wide findings and caveats: Across subjects, expanded clones had no CDR3 amino acid sequences in common, pointing to private repertoires in all groups.

Germline assignment: CDR1 SGHKS and CDR2 YYEKEE (reference sequence). Trimming took off 2 bases at V and 0 bases at J, with 10 bases between the two ends. The CDR3 runs to 15 residues. The TCR originated in a man aged 40-50 years in good health. Material for sequencing was PBMCs. V and J are TRBV5-5 and TRBJ2-3; possible D gene TRBD1, 6 bases. CDR3: CASSLGGSSTDTQYF. DNA for the CDR3: TGTGCCAGCAGCTTAGGGGGTAGTAGCACAGATACGCAGTATTTT.